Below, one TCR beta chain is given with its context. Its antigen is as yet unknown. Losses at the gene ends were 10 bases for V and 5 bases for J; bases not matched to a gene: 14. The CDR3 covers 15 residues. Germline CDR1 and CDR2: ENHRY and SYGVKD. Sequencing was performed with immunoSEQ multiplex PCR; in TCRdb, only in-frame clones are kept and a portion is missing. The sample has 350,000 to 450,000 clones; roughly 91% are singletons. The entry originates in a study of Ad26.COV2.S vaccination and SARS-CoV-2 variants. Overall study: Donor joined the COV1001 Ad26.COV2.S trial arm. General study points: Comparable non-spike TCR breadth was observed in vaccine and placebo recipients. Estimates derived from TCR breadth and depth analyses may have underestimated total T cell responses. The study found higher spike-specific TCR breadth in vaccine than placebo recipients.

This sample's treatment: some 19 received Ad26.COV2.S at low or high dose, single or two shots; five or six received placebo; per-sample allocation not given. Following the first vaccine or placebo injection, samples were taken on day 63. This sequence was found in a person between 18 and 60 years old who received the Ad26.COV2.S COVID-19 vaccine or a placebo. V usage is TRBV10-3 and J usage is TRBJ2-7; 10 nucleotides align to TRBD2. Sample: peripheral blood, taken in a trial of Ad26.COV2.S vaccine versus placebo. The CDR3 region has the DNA TGTGCCACCTCCCAGGGACTAGCGAGAAGGGACGAGCAGTACTTC. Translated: CATSQGLARRDEQYF.